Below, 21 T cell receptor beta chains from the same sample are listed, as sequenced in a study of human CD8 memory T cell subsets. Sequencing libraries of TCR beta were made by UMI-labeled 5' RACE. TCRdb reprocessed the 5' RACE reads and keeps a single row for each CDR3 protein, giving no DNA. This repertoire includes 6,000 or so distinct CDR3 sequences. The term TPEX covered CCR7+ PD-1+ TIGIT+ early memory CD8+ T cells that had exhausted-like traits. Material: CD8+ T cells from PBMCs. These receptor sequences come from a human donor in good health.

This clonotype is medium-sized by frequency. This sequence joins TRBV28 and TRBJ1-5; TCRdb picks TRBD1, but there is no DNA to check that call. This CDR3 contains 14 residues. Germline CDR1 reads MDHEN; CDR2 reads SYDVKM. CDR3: CASSASTGSQPQHF.

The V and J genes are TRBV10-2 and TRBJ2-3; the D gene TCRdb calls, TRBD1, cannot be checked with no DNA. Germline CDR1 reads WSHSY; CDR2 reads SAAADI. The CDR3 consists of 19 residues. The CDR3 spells CASKQPGQHVMGKADTQYF.

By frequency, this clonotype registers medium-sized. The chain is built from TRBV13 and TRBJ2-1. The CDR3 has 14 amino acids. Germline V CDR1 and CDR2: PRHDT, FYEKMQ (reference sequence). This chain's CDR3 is CASSEGLSRNEQFF.

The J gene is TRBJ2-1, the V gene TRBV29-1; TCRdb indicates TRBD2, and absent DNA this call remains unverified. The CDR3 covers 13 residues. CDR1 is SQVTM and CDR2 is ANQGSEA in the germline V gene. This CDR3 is CSVRLAGGYEQFF.

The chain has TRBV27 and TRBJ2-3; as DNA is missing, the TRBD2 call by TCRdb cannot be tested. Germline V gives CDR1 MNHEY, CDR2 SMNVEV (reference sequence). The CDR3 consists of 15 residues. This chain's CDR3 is CASSLNAGGRHTQYF.

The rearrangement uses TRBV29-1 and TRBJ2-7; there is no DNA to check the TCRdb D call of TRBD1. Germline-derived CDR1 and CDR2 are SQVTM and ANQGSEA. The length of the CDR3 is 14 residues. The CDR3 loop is CSVDPGTGGNEQYF.

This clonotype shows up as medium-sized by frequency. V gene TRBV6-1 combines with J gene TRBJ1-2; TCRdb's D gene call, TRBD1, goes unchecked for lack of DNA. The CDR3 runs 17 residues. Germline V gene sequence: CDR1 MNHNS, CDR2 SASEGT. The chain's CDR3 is CASSEGAGVGQKYGYTF.

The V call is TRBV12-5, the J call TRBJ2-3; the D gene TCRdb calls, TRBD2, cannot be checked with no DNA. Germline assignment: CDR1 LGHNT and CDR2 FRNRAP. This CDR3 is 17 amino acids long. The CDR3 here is CASGPGLAGGSRDTQYF.

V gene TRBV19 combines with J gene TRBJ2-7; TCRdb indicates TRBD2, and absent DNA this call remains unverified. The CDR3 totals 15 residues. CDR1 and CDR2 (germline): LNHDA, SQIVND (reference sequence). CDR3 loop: CASSGSGSFPYEQYF.

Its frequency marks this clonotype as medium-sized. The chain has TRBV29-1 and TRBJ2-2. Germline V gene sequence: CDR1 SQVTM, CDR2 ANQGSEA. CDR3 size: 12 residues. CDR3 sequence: CSVPRGSGELFF.

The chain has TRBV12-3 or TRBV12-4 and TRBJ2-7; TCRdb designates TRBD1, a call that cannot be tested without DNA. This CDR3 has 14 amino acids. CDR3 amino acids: CASRQGSSSYEQYF.

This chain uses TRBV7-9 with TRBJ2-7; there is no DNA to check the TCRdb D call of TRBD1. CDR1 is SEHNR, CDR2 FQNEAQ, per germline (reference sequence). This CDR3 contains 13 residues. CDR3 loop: CASRPNNRGEQYF.

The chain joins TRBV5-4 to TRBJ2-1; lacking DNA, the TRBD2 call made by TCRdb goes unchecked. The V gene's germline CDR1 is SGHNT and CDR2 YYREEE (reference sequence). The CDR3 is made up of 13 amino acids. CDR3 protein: CASSGLAENEQFF.

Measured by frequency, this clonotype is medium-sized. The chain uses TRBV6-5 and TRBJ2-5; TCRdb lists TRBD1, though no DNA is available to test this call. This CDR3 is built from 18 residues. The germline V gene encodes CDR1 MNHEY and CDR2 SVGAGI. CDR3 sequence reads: CASSSWPDRRGEKETQYF.

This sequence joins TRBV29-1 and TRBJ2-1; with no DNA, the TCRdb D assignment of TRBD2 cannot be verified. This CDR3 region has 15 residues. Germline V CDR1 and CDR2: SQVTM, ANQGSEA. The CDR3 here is CSVAGLAVSYNEQFF.

The CDR3 sequence is CSASYRVSYEQYF. The chain has TRBV20-1 and TRBJ2-7. Germline assignment: CDR1 DFQATT and CDR2 SNEGSKA (reference sequence). This CDR3 comprises 13 residues.

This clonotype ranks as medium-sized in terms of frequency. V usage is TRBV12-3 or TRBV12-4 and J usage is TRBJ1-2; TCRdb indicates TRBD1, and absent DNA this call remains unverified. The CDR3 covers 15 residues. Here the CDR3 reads CASSQGAGGAGGYTF.

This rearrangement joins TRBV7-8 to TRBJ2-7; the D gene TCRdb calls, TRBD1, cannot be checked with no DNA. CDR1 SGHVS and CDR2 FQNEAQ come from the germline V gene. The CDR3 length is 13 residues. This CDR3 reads CASSLGGPNEQYF.

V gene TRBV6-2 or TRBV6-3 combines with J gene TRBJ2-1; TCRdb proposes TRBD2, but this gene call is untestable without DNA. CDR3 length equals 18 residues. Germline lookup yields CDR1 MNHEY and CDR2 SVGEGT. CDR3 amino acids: CASPQPSSGSTAYNEQFF.

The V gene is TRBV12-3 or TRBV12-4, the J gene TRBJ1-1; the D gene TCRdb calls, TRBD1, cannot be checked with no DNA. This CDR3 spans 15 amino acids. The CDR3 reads CVTAGPGGGGTEAFF.

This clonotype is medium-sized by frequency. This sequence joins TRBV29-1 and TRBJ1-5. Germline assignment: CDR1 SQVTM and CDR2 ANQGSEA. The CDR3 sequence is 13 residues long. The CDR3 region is CSVDQGLGQPQHF.